Below are 3 T cell receptor beta chains sequenced from a single sample in a study of CD8+CD57+ T cells in acquired aplastic anemia. Template material for TCR beta VDJ and CDR3 profiling consisted of genomic DNA. TCRdb reanalysed the reads using MiXCR and keeps one entry per CDR3 protein. The sample records approximately 190,000 distinct CDR3 sequences, roughly 64% being singletons. Sequencing was done on a sample of sorted CD4+, CD8+, or CD8+CD57+ T cells (not recorded which) from PBMCs. The receptors here all came from a human donor with severe aplastic anemia or a healthy control (not recorded which).

CDR3 residues: CASSWRTATDTQYF. The CDR3, as DNA: TGTGCCAGCAGCTGGCGGACAGCGACAGATACGCAGTATTTT. The chain carries TRBV7-9 and TRBJ2-3, with D possibly being TRBD1 (6 bases). CDR1 is SEHNR and CDR2 is FQNEAQ in the germline V gene (reference sequence). This CDR3 comprises 14 residues. Trimming cost V 4 bases and J 3 bases, with 11 bases left between them.

This chain connects TRBV15 to TRBJ2-1; 7 nucleotides agree with TRBD2. This CDR3 has 16 amino acids. Germline lookup yields CDR1 LNHNV and CDR2 YYDKDF (reference sequence). V was pared by 3 bases and J by 3 bases, with 8 bases of the junction left unmatched. CDR3 bases: TGTGCCACCAGCAGGGACCCGTTAGCGGGCTACAATGAGCAGTTCTTC. As protein: CATSRDPLAGYNEQFF.

The chain combines TRBV2 with TRBJ2-7; D perhaps matches TRBD1 (5 bases). The CDR3 has 13 amino acids. Per germline, CDR1 SNHLY and CDR2 FYNNEI. V lost 4 bases to trimming and J lost 2 bases, with 9 bases between them. DNA of the CDR3: TGTGCCAGCAGTGTGGGGCCTACCTACGAGCAGTACTTC. Translation gives CASSVGPTYEQYF.